This TCR beta chain was recovered during a study of T-cell memory formation after mild COVID-19. Trimming removed 5 bases from V and 0 bases from J, with 11 bases in between. This CDR3 comprises 14 residues. The germline V gene has CDR1 GTSNPN and CDR2 SVGIG (reference sequence). TCRdb re-derived calls from the 5' RACE reads in MiXCR, one entry per CDR3 protein. The sample has approximately 190,000 distinct CDR3 sequences, approximately 16% seen once; the top ten hold 2.4%. The chain recombines TRBV30 with TRBJ1-3, with D uncertain. The TCR was taken from an adult woman who had mild COVID-19 (a few samples of this study predate the infection). Cell type and time point are not known. Input material: PBMCs or a T cell subset sorted from them (not recorded which). The CDR3 loop is CAWREWSSGNTIYF. The CDR3 nucleotides read TGTGCCTGGCGCGAGTGGAGCTCTGGAAACACCATATATTTT.